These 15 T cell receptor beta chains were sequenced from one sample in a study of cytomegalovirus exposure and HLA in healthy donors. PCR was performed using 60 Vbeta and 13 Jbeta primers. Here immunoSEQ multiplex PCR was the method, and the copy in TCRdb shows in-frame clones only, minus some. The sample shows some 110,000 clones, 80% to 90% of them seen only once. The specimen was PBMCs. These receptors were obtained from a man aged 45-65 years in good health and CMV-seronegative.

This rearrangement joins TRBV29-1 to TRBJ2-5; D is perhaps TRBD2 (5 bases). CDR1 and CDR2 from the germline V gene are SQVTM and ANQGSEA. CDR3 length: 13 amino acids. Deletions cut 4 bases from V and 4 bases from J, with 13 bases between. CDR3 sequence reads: CSVAVDGGETQYF. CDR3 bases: TGCAGCGTTGCGGTGGATGGAGGAGAGACCCAGTACTTC. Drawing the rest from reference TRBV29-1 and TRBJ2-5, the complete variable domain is SAVISQKPSRDICQRGTSLTIQCQVDSQVTMMFWYRQQPGQSLTLIATANQGSEATYESGFVIDKFPISRPNLTFSTLTVSNMSPEDSSIYLCSVAVDGGETQYFGPGTRLLVL.

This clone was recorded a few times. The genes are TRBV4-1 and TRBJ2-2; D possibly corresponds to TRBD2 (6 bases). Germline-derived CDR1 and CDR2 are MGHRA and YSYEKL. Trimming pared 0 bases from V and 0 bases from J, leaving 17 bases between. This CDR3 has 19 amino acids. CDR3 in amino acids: CASSQDPRASGPNTGELFF. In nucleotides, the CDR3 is TGCGCCAGCAGCCAAGATCCACGGGCGAGCGGGCCGAACACCGGGGAGCTGTTTTTT.

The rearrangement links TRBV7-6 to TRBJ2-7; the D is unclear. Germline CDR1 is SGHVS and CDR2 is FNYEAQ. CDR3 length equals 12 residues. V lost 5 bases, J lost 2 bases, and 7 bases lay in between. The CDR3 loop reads CASSPGTYEQYF. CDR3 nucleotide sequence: TGTGCCAGCAGCCCGGGTACCTACGAGCAGTACTTC. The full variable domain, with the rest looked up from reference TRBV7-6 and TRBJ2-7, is GAGVSQSPRYKVTKRGQDVALRCDPISGHVSLYWYRQALGQGPEFLTYFNYEAQQDKSGLPNDRFSAERPEGSISTLTIQRTEQRDSAMYRCASSPGTYEQYFGPGTRLTVT.

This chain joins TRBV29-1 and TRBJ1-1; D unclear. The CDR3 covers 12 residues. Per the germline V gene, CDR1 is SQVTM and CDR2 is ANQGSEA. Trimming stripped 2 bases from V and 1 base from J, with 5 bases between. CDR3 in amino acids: CSVEYRNTEAFF. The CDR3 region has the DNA TGCAGCGTTGAATACAGGAACACTGAAGCTTTCTTT.

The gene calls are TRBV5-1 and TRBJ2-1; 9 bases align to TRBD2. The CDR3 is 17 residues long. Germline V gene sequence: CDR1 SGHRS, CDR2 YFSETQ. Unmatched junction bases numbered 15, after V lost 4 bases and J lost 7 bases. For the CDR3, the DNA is TGCGCCAGCAGCGCCCGGACTAGCGAAGGTGTGGGGAATGAGCAGTTCTTC. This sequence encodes CASSARTSEGVGNEQFF.

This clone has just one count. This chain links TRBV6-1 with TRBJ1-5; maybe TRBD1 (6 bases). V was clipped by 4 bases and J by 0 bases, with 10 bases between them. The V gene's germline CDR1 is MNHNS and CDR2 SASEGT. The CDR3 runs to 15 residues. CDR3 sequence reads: CASSGNRVSNQPQHF. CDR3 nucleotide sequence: TGTGCCAGCAGTGGAAACAGGGTTAGCAATCAGCCCCAGCATTTT.

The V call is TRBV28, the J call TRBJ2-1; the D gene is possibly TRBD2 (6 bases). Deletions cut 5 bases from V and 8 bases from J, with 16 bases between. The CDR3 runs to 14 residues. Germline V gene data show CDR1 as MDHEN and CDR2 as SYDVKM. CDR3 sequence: CASSPFGGSDEQFF. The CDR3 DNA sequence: TGTGCCAGCAGTCCCTTTGGGGGGAGCGATGAGCAGTTCTTC. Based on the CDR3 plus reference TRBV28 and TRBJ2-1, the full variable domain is DVKVTQSSRYLVKRTGEKVFLECVQDMDHENMFWYRQDPGLGLRLIYFSYDVKMKEKGDIPEGYSVSREKKERFSLILESASTNQTSMYLCASSPFGGSDEQFFGPGTRLTVL.

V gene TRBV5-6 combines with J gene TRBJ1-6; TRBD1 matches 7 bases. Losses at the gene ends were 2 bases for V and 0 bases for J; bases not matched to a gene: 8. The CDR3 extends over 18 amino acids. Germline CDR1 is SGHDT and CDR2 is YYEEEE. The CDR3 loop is CASSLGQAISSYNSPLHF. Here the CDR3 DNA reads TGTGCCAGCAGCTTAGGACAGGCCATAAGCTCCTATAATTCACCCCTCCACTTT.

The CDR3 DNA follows: TGTGCCAGCAGCTTCCTCCTCGGGGGCACTGAAGCTTTCTTT. It translates to CASSFLLGGTEAFF. The genes are TRBV11-2 and TRBJ1-1; D is perhaps TRBD1 (5 bases). Looked up from germline, CDR1 is SGHAT and CDR2 is FQNNGV. V was pared by 3 bases and J by 4 bases, with 12 bases between. CDR3 length: 14 amino acids.

The CDR3 DNA sequence: TGTGCCAGCTCACCGAGCAGGCTGGGAGGCCAAGAGACCCAGTACTTC. Amino acids: CASSPSRLGGQETQYF. J is TRBJ2-5 and V is TRBV18; TRBD2 is a possible D gene (6 bases). V lost 3 bases, J lost 1 base, and 15 bases lay in between. The germline gives CDR1 KGHSH, CDR2 LQKENI. There are 16 residues in the CDR3.

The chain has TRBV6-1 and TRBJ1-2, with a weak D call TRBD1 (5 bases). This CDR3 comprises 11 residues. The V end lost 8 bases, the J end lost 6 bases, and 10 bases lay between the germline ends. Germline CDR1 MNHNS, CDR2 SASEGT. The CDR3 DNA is TGTGCCAGCGGAACGGGGGATGGCTACACCTTC. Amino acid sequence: CASGTGDGYTF.

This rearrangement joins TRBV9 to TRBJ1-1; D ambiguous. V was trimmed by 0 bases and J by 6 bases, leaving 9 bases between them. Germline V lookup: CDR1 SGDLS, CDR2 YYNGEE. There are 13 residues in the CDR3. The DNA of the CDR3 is TGTGCCAGCAGCGTAGGGATCGGGGCTGAAGCTTTCTTT. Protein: CASSVGIGAEAFF.

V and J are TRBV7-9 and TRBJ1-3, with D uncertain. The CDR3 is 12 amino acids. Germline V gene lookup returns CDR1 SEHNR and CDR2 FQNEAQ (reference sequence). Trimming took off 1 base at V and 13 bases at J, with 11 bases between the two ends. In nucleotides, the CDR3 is TGTGCCAGCAGCTTAGGTCAGGCCTTGATATATTTT. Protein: CASSLGQALIYF.

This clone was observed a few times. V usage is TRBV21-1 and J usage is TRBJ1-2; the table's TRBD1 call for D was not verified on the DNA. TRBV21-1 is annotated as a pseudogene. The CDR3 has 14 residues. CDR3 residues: CASNRRDRGSGYTF. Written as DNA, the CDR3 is TGTGCCAGCAACAGGCGGGACAGGGGCTCTGGCTACACCTTC.

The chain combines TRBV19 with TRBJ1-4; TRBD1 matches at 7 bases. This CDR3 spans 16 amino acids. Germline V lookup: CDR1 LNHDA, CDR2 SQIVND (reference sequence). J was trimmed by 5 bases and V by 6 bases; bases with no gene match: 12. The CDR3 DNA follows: TGTGCCAGTAGCCAGTCCCGGGACAGCCTAAATGAAAAACTGTTTTTT. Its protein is CASSQSRDSLNEKLFF.